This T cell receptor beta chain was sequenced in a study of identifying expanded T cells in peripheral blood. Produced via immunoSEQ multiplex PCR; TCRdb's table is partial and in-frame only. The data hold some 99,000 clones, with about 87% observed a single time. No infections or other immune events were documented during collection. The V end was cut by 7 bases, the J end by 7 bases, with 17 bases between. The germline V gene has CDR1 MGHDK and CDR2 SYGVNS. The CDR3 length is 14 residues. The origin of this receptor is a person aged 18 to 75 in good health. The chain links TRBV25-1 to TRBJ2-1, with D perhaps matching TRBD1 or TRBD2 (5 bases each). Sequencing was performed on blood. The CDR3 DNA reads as TGTGCCAGCAACCCGTCAGGGAGAATTAATGAGCAGTTCTTC. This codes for CASNPSGRINEQFF. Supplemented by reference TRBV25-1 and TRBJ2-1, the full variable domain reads EADIYQTPRYLVIGTGKKITLECSQTMGHDKMYWYQQDPGMELHLIHYSYGVNSTEKGDLSSESTVSRIRTEHFPLTLESARPSHTSQYLCASNPSGRINEQFFGPGTRLTVL.